This paragraph reports one T cell receptor (beta chain). What it binds is not known. The data originate from a study of a mutant IDH1 vaccine in newly diagnosed glioma. About the study: Following radiotherapy alone, or alongside temozolomide cycles, vaccination was started after an interval of 4-6 weeks.

Time point of the sample: week 5, during vaccination. Every vaccine dose comprised 300 ug of mutant IDH1 20-mer peptide plus topical imiquimod. Every donor had a new WHO grade 3 or 4 astrocytoma that was IDH1-mutant, with loss of nuclear ATRX. V was cut by 2 bases and J by 3 bases, with 17 bases left in between. Germline CDR1 and CDR2: MGHRA and YSYEKL. The CDR3 spans 16 residues. Method: immunoSEQ multiplex PCR; TCRdb's copy keeps in-frame clones and lacks some. The table lists tens of thousands of clones, about 80% of them singletons. Specimen: PBMCs, collected from a glioma patient whose treatment included an IDH1 peptide vaccine. This sequence joins TRBV4-1 and TRBJ2-7; D may be TRBD1 (6 bases). The TCR comes from a man between 40 and 49 years old with glioma. The CDR3 protein is CASSQTVVRGIYEQYF. CDR3 DNA: TGCGCCAGCAGCCAAACAGTGGTCAGGGGCATCTACGAGCAGTACTTC.